This TCR beta chain was sequenced for a study of spatial heterogeneity in lung cancer. This clonotype was picked up a small number of times. TCRdb redid the calling of the 5' RACE reads with MiXCR, one entry per CDR3 protein. The table records about 92,000 distinct CDR3 sequences, approximately 12% of them present only once. Trimming cost V 4 bases and J 5 bases, with 9 bases left between them. The CDR3 is made up of 13 amino acids. CDR1 is SGHAT, CDR2 FQDESV, per germline (reference sequence). Time point in this sample: sample taken at primary tumor resection. The V call is TRBV11-1, the J call TRBJ2-1, with D maybe TRBD2 (5 bases). The sample here was PBMCs, taken at surgery. The TCR originated in a male donor with early-stage non-small cell lung cancer. The CDR3 DNA follows: TGTGCCAGCAGCTCTACGAGGGACAATGAGCAGTTCTTC. Residues: CASSSTRDNEQFF.